Each of the 30 T cell receptor beta chains below was sequenced from the same sample in a study of blood T cell repertoires in COVID-19. TCRdb keeps only in-frame clones here, not all; method: immunoSEQ multiplex PCR. In the table there are about 140,000 clones, less than 85% of which are singletons. The specimen was PBMCs or T cells enriched from blood (not recorded which). Receptor source: a woman between 18 and 29 years old who had been exposed to COVID-19.

This clone was counted between two and nine times. The gene calls are TRBV24-1 and TRBJ2-2; 10 positions match TRBD2. V lost 0 bases and J lost 7; bases outside the gene matches: 10. CDR1 KGHDR and CDR2 SFDVKD come from the germline V gene. The CDR3 extends over 18 amino acids. The CDR3 bases are TGTGCCACCAGTGATTTGCGTCTTAGCGGGAGGAATGACGGGGAGCTGTTTTTT. Its protein is CATSDLRLSGRNDGELFF.

This chain links TRBV19 with TRBJ2-1, with 7 bases that match TRBD1. CDR1 LNHDA and CDR2 SQIVND come from the germline V gene (reference sequence). The CDR3 is 15 residues long. V was clipped by 6 bases and J by 5 bases; unmatched bases: 10. Here the CDR3 DNA reads TGTGCCAGTAGAGGCGACAGGGCCTTCCACAATGAGCAGTTCTTC. Translating gives CASRGDRAFHNEQFF. The variable domain in full, with the rest retrieved from reference TRBV19 and TRBJ2-1, is DGGITQSPKYLFRKEGQNVTLSCEQNLNHDAMYWYRQDPGQGLRLIYYSQIVNDFQKGDIAEGYSVSREKKESFPLTVTSAQKNPTAFYLCASRGDRAFHNEQFFGPGTRLTVL.

This clone was counted between two and nine times. The chain carries TRBV14 and TRBJ1-5; D is perhaps TRBD1 (5 bases). Germline V gene sequence: CDR1 SGHDN, CDR2 FVKESK. The CDR3 runs 18 residues. V lost 0 bases to trimming and J lost 0 bases, with 15 bases between them. CDR3 amino acids: CASSQDWSRGYSNQPQHF. As DNA, the CDR3 is TGTGCCAGCAGCCAAGATTGGTCTCGGGGGTATAGCAATCAGCCCCAGCATTTT.

J is TRBJ2-1 and V is TRBV5-1, with TRBD1 matching over 8 bases. This CDR3 is 15 amino acids long. The V segment lost 5 bases and the J segment 0 bases; nucleotides outside the gene matches: 4. Per the germline V gene, CDR1 is SGHRS and CDR2 is YFSETQ. This CDR3 reads CASSRQGSSYNEQFF. CDR3 bases: TGCGCCAGCAGTCGACAGGGGAGCTCCTACAATGAGCAGTTCTTC.

V gene TRBV11-2 combines with J gene TRBJ2-5; 7 bases fit TRBD2. Losses at the gene ends were 3 bases for V and 3 bases for J; bases not matched to a gene: 7. Germline V lookup: CDR1 SGHAT, CDR2 FQNNGV. The CDR3 loop spans 15 amino acids. The CDR3, as DNA: TGTGCCAGCAGCTTGGGGCGCGGGAGAGAAGAGACCCAGTACTTC. Its protein is CASSLGRGREETQYF.

The CDR3 loop reads CASSLVGRVNQPQHF. Written as DNA, the CDR3 is TGTGCCAGCAGCTTAGTGGGCAGGGTTAATCAGCCCCAGCATTTT. J is TRBJ1-5 and V is TRBV7-6, with D possibly matching TRBD1 (5 bases). Trimming stripped 1 base from V and 4 bases from J, with 11 bases between. This CDR3 comprises 15 residues. Germline V gene data show CDR1 as SGHVS and CDR2 as FNYEAQ.

V and J are TRBV2 and TRBJ2-7; 7 positions match TRBD1. The ends lost 7 bases at V and 5 bases at J; junction bases unmatched: 11. Germline loops: CDR1 SNHLY, CDR2 FYNNEI. The CDR3 is 14 amino acids. The CDR3 bases are TGTGCCAGCACCAGGGGGTTTAATCTCCACGAGCAGTACTTC. Its protein is CASTRGFNLHEQYF.

The chain recombines TRBV2 with TRBJ1-5; 8 bases fit TRBD1. From germline, CDR1 is SNHLY and CDR2 FYNNEI. The CDR3 is 15 amino acids. The trim removed 8 bases at V and 1 base at J, leaving 7 bases unmatched. CDR3: CASRGTGESNQPQHF. CDR3 sequence (DNA): TGTGCCAGCCGAGGGACAGGAGAGAGCAATCAGCCCCAGCATTTT.

The chain employs TRBV5-4 and TRBJ1-2; D is unclear. The ends were cut back, 0 bases at V and 3 bases at J, with 9 bases in the middle. CDR3 length: 14 amino acids. Germline V gene lookup returns CDR1 SGHNT and CDR2 YYREEE (reference sequence). Written as DNA, the CDR3 is TGTGCCAGCAGCTTGGACAGCCGAGACTATGGCTACACCTTC. Translating it yields CASSLDSRDYGYTF.

This clone showed up many times. J is TRBJ1-1 and V is TRBV11-2; 8 bases line up with TRBD1. This CDR3 is 13 amino acids long. CDR1 SGHAT and CDR2 FQNNGV come from the germline V gene. With V trimmed by 5 bases and J by 11 bases, 10 bases remained unmatched. Here the CDR3 reads CASSPGQGIGAFF. CDR3 in DNA: TGTGCCAGCAGCCCCGGACAGGGAATCGGTGCTTTCTTT.

The chain combines TRBV5-1 with TRBJ2-2; 12 bases are shared with TRBD2. In germline, CDR1 is SGHRS, CDR2 YFSETQ. Germline trimming cut 0 bases from V and 5 bases from J; bases unmatched to any gene: 2. CDR3 length: 16 residues. The DNA for the CDR3 is TGCGCCAGCAGCTTGGCGCTAGCGGGAGGGACCGGGGAGCTGTTTTTT. Translation: CASSLALAGGTGELFF.

The chain combines TRBV28 with TRBJ2-1, with D perhaps matching TRBD2 (5 bases). Germline V gene lookup returns CDR1 MDHEN and CDR2 SYDVKM. Trimming took off 2 bases at V and 9 bases at J, with 20 bases between the two ends. The CDR3 extends over 16 amino acids. Here the CDR3 reads CASSLNSAGRGGEQFF. The CDR3 DNA sequence: TGTGCCAGCAGTTTAAACAGTGCCGGAAGAGGAGGTGAGCAGTTCTTC.

The chain joins TRBV6-5 to TRBJ1-6; D is unclear. Per the germline V gene, CDR1 is MNHEY and CDR2 is SVGAGI. Trimming cost V 0 bases and J 12 bases, with 9 bases left between them. The CDR3 is 13 amino acids. CDR3 DNA: TGTGCCAGCAGTTACTCACAGAGCCTACCCCTCCACTTT. Protein sequence: CASSYSQSLPLHF.

Here the CDR3 DNA reads TGTGCCAGCAGCTCGGACAGAAGGGGGAACATTCAGTACTTC. The encoded protein is CASSSDRRGNIQYF. The chain joins TRBV7-9 to TRBJ2-4; possibly TRBD1 for D (6 bases). Trimming removed 4 bases at V and 7 bases at J, with 14 bases between. Looked up from germline, CDR1 is SEHNR and CDR2 is FQNEAQ (reference sequence). This CDR3 is 14 amino acids long.

The rearrangement links TRBV3-1 (or the pseudogene TRBV3-2) to TRBJ2-1; tentative D call: TRBD2 (5 bases). Trimming took off 0 bases at V and 4 bases at J, with 7 bases between the two ends. Germline CDR1 is LGHDT and CDR2 is YNNKEL (reference sequence). The CDR3 length is 14 residues. This CDR3 reads CASSQELVYNEQFF. DNA of the CDR3: TGTGCCAGCAGCCAAGAACTAGTATACAATGAGCAGTTCTTC.

The chain has TRBV7-8 and TRBJ2-2, with 10 bases that match TRBD2. The CDR3 contains 15 residues. Germline V CDR1 and CDR2: SGHVS, FQNEAQ. Trimming at V came to 5 bases and at J to 4 bases, leaving 4 bases not matched to a gene. The CDR3: CASSPIAGGTGELFF. CDR3 DNA: TGTGCCAGCAGCCCCATAGCGGGAGGCACCGGGGAGCTGTTTTTT.

The rearrangement joins TRBV7-9 to TRBJ2-5; TRBD1 agrees at 8 bases. Germline-derived CDR1 and CDR2 are SEHNR and FQNEAQ (reference sequence). The junction had 5 bases not matched to a gene; V was cut back by 4 bases and J by 4 bases. The CDR3 totals 14 residues. The CDR3 DNA reads as TGTGCCAGCAGCTACAGGGGGTTGGTAGAGACCCAGTACTTC. Residues: CASSYRGLVETQYF.

The V gene is TRBV12-3 or TRBV12-4, the J gene TRBJ2-5; D is possibly TRBD2 (5 bases). V dropped 3 bases and J dropped 1 base, with 6 bases sitting between them. This CDR3 spans 13 amino acids. CDR3 in DNA: TGTGCCAGCAGTTTTGCGGGCCAAGAGACCCAGTACTTC. Protein sequence: CASSFAGQETQYF.

This chain connects TRBV6-2 or TRBV6-3 to TRBJ2-5; 12 bases map to TRBD2. Germline assignment: CDR1 MNHEY and CDR2 SVGEGT. The CDR3 is 16 residues long. V dropped 6 bases and J dropped 4; count of bases not matched to a gene: 9. CDR3 protein: CASSSSGRALVETQYF. The CDR3 DNA reads TGTGCCAGCAGCTCTAGCGGGAGGGCTTTGGTAGAGACCCAGTACTTC.

The chain couples TRBV29-1 to TRBJ2-5, with 8 bases identical to TRBD2. The CDR3 loop spans 13 amino acids. V shed 6 bases, J shed 5 bases, and the junction held 8 bases outside the gene matches. Germline values: CDR1 SQVTM, CDR2 ANQGSEA. CDR3 DNA: TGCAGCGTCCCCGGGACTAGGTTGGAGACCCAGTACTTC. This encodes CSVPGTRLETQYF.

The chain uses TRBV6-5 and TRBJ1-6; unclear D gene. CDR3 length: 14 amino acids. V lost 8 bases to trimming and J lost 0 bases, with 8 bases between them. Germline CDR1 MNHEY, CDR2 SVGAGI. The CDR3 region has the DNA TGTGCCAGCGTGACAAGCTCCTATAATTCACCCCTCCACTTT. Residues: CASVTSSYNSPLHF.

This chain uses TRBV18 with TRBJ1-6; 7 bases are shared with TRBD1. The V gene end was trimmed by 4 bases and the J gene end by 7 bases; junction bases not matched to a gene: 4. CDR3 length: 14 residues. Germline CDR1 is KGHSH and CDR2 is LQKENI. DNA for the CDR3: TGTGCCAGCTCACAGGACAGGAGGAATTCACCCCTCCACTTT. Protein sequence: CASSQDRRNSPLHF. Full variable domain (missing parts from reference TRBV18 and TRBJ1-6): NAGVMQNPRHLVRRRGQEARLRCSPMKGHSHVYWYRQLPEEGLKFMVYLQKENIIDESGMPKERFSAEFPKEGPSILRIQQVVRGDSAAYFCASSQDRRNSPLHFGNGTRLTVT.

The J gene is TRBJ1-1, the V gene TRBV19; no clear D gene. This CDR3 has 15 amino acids. Trimming took off 4 bases at V and 4 bases at J, with 16 bases between the two ends. CDR1 LNHDA and CDR2 SQIVND come from the germline V gene (reference sequence). The CDR3, as DNA: TGTGCCAGTAGTACGCTCTACGGGAGTCCCACTGAAGCTTTCTTT. It encodes CASSTLYGSPTEAFF.

The gene calls are TRBV12-3 or TRBV12-4 and TRBJ2-7, with 7 bases matching TRBD2. This CDR3 is built from 13 residues. V shed 1 base and J 7 bases; nucleotides not matched to a gene: 4. The CDR3 loop reads CASSLGGRGEQYF. Written as DNA, the CDR3 is TGTGCCAGCAGTTTAGGCGGGAGAGGGGAGCAGTACTTC.

This clone has a handful of counts. The chain recombines TRBV6-1 with TRBJ1-4; D gene ambiguous. V dropped 1 base and J dropped 8 bases, with 8 bases sitting between them. The CDR3 has 13 residues. Germline assignment: CDR1 MNHNS and CDR2 SASEGT. The CDR3 DNA is TGTGCCAGCAGTGAAGAAGGTAGCGAAAAACTGTTTTTT. It is translated as CASSEEGSEKLFF.

The chain joins TRBV9 to TRBJ1-4; 8 bases are a match to TRBD1. The germline CDR1 and CDR2 sequences are SGDLS and YYNGEE. Trimming took 4 bases from V and 8 from J; bases not matched to a gene: 10. This CDR3 region has 15 residues. The CDR3 nucleotides read TGTGCCAGCAGCTTAATGACAGGGGAAGGCGAAAAACTGTTTTTT. Its protein is CASSLMTGEGEKLFF.

The chain couples TRBV4-1 to TRBJ2-1; 13 bases fit TRBD2. The CDR3 contains 17 residues. Germline CDR1 MGHRA, CDR2 YSYEKL. Unmatched junction bases numbered 6, after V lost 4 bases and J lost 3 bases. The CDR3 DNA sequence: TGCGCCAGCAGCCCCTCGGGACTAGCGGGAAACTACAATGAGCAGTTCTTC. As protein: CASSPSGLAGNYNEQFF.

This sequence joins TRBV7-2 and TRBJ2-1, with TRBD2 matching 8 bases. CDR1 is SGHTA, CDR2 FQGNSA, per germline. V shed 1 base and J 8 bases; nucleotides not matched to a gene: 7. The CDR3 covers 15 residues. In nucleotides, the CDR3 is TGTGCCAGCAGCTTAGTAAGCGGGAGTAGGGATGAGCAGTTCTTC. Protein: CASSLVSGSRDEQFF.

The chain recombines TRBV27 with TRBJ2-3, with TRBD2 matching 13 bases. The CDR3 is 16 amino acids. Trimming took 5 bases from V and 2 from J; bases not matched to a gene: 4. Germline CDR1 MNHEY, CDR2 SMNVEV (reference sequence). CDR3 in amino acids: CASSPGLAGYTDTQYF. CDR3 sequence (DNA): TGTGCCAGCAGTCCGGGACTAGCGGGGTACACAGATACGCAGTATTTT.

This chain connects TRBV30 to TRBJ1-1; D remains unclear. The CDR3 is made up of 11 amino acids. V was clipped by 1 base and J by 8 bases, with 8 bases between them. CDR1 GTSNPN and CDR2 SVGIG come from the germline V gene (reference sequence). The CDR3 DNA sequence: TGTGCCTGGAGTGGCAGCAGGGAAGCTTTCTTT. The encoded protein is CAWSGSREAFF.